These 29 T cell receptor beta chains were all obtained from the same sample, sequenced in a study of vaccination and CD4 T cells after COVID-19. Described time point: late sampling 161 to 241 days after vaccination in three convalescent patients. Treatment here: approximately nine-day PBMC culture with coronavirus spike peptide pools or control peptides (ViraFEST assay). Sequenced with the Oncomine TCR Beta short-read assay was DNA taken from cultured CD4+ T cells. TCRdb redid the calling of the PCR reads with MiXCR, one entry per CDR3 protein. The sample carries around 19,000 distinct CDR3 sequences, approximately 33% recorded once. Their target antigens are unknown. Sequences were derived from CD4+ T cells from blood, cultured in vitro, sampled about 7 months after SARS-CoV-2 vaccination. Receptor source: a human donor who had recovered from COVID-19.

The chain is built from TRBV20-1 and TRBJ1-3, with 11 bases identical to TRBD1. CDR1 DFQATT and CDR2 SNEGSKA come from the germline V gene (reference sequence). The ends lost 4 bases at V and 4 bases at J; junction bases unmatched: 6. The CDR3 consists of 15 residues. CDR3 nucleotides: TGCAGTGCTACCGGACAGGGGGCAGGAGGAAACACCATATATTTT. Its translation: CSATGQGAGGNTIYF.

The rearrangement links TRBV20-1 to TRBJ2-1; 9 nucleotides align to TRBD2. The length of the CDR3 is 14 residues. Germline CDR1 and CDR2: DFQATT and SNEGSKA (reference sequence). The junction had 6 bases not matched to a gene; V was cut back by 2 bases and J by 7 bases. CDR3 region: CSARSASGVNEQFF. In DNA form, the CDR3 reads TGCAGTGCTAGATCGGCTAGCGGGGTAAATGAGCAGTTCTTC.

This sequence joins TRBV6-5 and TRBJ1-3; D not certain. The germline V and J ends were trimmed by 0 bases and 3 bases, with 6 bases remaining between them. The germline CDR1 and CDR2 sequences are MNHEY and SVGAGI. This CDR3 comprises 14 residues. For the CDR3, the DNA is TGTGCCAGCAGTTACTCCCGACTTGGAAACACCATATATTTT. Protein sequence: CASSYSRLGNTIYF.

The chain employs TRBV6-2 or TRBV6-3 and TRBJ2-1, with TRBD2 identical over 11 bases. Trimming cost V 2 bases and J 0 bases; bases outside gene matches: 9. Germline values: CDR1 MNHEY, CDR2 SVGEGT. CDR3 size: 19 residues. For the CDR3, the DNA is TGTGCCAGCAGTTACCCTTCGCAGACTAGCGGGGCCTCCTACAATGAGCAGTTCTTC. This encodes CASSYPSQTSGASYNEQFF.

This clonotype was found once. The chain has TRBV28 and TRBJ2-5; D may be TRBD1 (6 bases). CDR3 length equals 16 residues. Germline-derived CDR1 and CDR2 are MDHEN and SYDVKM. V dropped 7 bases and J dropped 7 bases, with 25 bases sitting between them. Written as DNA, the CDR3 is TGTGCCAGCATTTCCGCGAGACAGGCGTGGGCCGGGACCCAGTACTTC. As protein: CASISARQAWAGTQYF.

The chain is built from TRBV6-5 and TRBJ2-7; TRBD1 is a possible D gene (5 bases). The CDR3 is 15 residues long. Germline assignment: CDR1 MNHEY and CDR2 SVGAGI. V was pared by 0 bases and J by 7 bases, with 16 bases between. The CDR3: CASSYSSPGWSEQYF. The CDR3 coding sequence is TGTGCCAGCAGTTACTCGAGCCCAGGGTGGTCTGAGCAGTACTTC.

V gene TRBV28 combines with J gene TRBJ2-1; 14 positions agree with TRBD2. This CDR3 spans 17 amino acids. After removal of 6 bases from V and 5 bases from J, the junction contained 9 bases not matched to a gene. Germline CDR1 reads MDHEN; CDR2 reads SYDVKM. The CDR3 spells CASRRGLAGVRNNEQFF. The DNA for the CDR3 is TGTGCCAGCAGGCGGGGACTAGCGGGAGTTAGGAACAATGAGCAGTTCTTC.

This clonotype came up a few times. The chain has TRBV6-2 or TRBV6-3 and TRBJ1-1; a weak D match, TRBD1 (5 bases). The CDR3 sequence is 15 residues long. CDR1 and CDR2 from the germline V gene are MNHEY and SVGEGT. V shed 2 bases and J shed 0 bases, with 10 bases lying between them. DNA of the CDR3: TGTGCCAGCAGTTACGGAGGGGCCCTGAACACTGAAGCTTTCTTT. Amino acids: CASSYGGALNTEAFF.

V gene TRBV30 combines with J gene TRBJ1-6; D possibly corresponds to TRBD1 (6 bases). The V end was cut by 5 bases, the J end by 9 bases, with 11 bases between. This CDR3 contains 12 residues. The germline V gene has CDR1 GTSNPN and CDR2 SVGIG (reference sequence). CDR3 sequence reads: CAWGTLGSPLHF. The CDR3, as DNA: TGTGCCTGGGGGACATTAGGTTCACCCCTCCACTTT.

This clonotype appeared a single time. J is TRBJ1-3 and V is TRBV7-8, with 7 bases matching TRBD1. The CDR3 has 16 amino acids. The junction had 10 bases not matched to a gene; V was cut back by 5 bases and J by 3 bases. In germline, CDR1 is SGHVS, CDR2 FQNEAQ. The CDR3 loop is CASSPRDRVLGNTIYF. CDR3 sequence (DNA): TGTGCCAGCAGCCCTCGGGACAGAGTACTTGGAAACACCATATATTTT.

A few counts support this clonotype. This chain joins TRBV20-1 and TRBJ2-7; 8 positions agree with TRBD1. J gave up 0 bases and V 6 bases, and 4 bases lay outside the gene matches. The CDR3 totals 13 residues. Germline V gene lookup returns CDR1 DFQATT and CDR2 SNEGSKA (reference sequence). Written as DNA, the CDR3 is TGCAGTGCGGGGACAGGCTTCTCCTACGAGCAGTACTTC. Translation gives CSAGTGFSYEQYF.

Only one count was recorded for this clonotype. This rearrangement joins TRBV2 to TRBJ2-1, with D hard to call. Trimming cost V 5 bases and J 7 bases, with 9 bases left between them. The CDR3 runs to 12 residues. CDR1 and CDR2 from the germline V gene are SNHLY and FYNNEI. The CDR3 loop reads CASSLDANEQFF. CDR3 bases: TGTGCCAGCAGTCTAGACGCTAATGAGCAGTTCTTC.

The J gene is TRBJ2-7, the V gene TRBV10-3, with D possibly matching TRBD1 (7 bases). The CDR3 is 14 amino acids. Germline V lookup: CDR1 ENHRY, CDR2 SYGVKD. The V and J ends lost 6 bases and 0 bases respectively, with 12 bases between them. For the CDR3, the DNA is TGTGCCATCAGGCGGGACAGTTTCTCCTACGAGCAGTACTTC. Protein product: CAIRRDSFSYEQYF.

The chain joins TRBV6-1 to TRBJ2-6; no clear D gene. Deletions cut 6 bases from V and 0 bases from J, with 6 bases between. The CDR3 totals 14 residues. Germline CDR1 is MNHNS and CDR2 is SASEGT. CDR3 residues: CASSRTSGANVLTF. The CDR3 coding sequence is TGTGCCAGCAGCCGAACCTCTGGGGCCAACGTCCTGACTTTC.

The rearrangement joins TRBV7-3 to TRBJ2-7; 9 nucleotides line up with TRBD2. Germline lookup yields CDR1 SGHTA and CDR2 FQGTGA. Unmatched junction bases numbered 3, after V lost 6 bases and J lost 0 bases. The length of the CDR3 is 14 residues. For the CDR3, the DNA is TGTGCCAGCAGGCCAGCGGGAGGCTCCTACGAGCAGTACTTC. The encoded protein is CASRPAGGSYEQYF.

The chain has TRBV5-1 and TRBJ2-2; 8 bases agree with TRBD2. The junction had 8 bases not matched to a gene; V was cut back by 5 bases and J by 5 bases. The CDR3 consists of 15 residues. Per the germline V gene, CDR1 is SGHRS and CDR2 is YFSETQ. CDR3 loop: CASSPLAGATGELFF. CDR3 DNA sequence: TGCGCCAGCAGTCCGCTAGCGGGTGCAACCGGGGAGCTGTTTTTT.

This chain joins TRBV27 and TRBJ1-5; TRBD1 agrees at 8 bases. The CDR3 runs 14 residues. CDR1 is MNHEY, CDR2 SMNVEV, per germline (reference sequence). Losses at the gene ends were 8 bases for V and 6 bases for J; bases not matched to a gene: 9. The CDR3 DNA follows: TGTGCCAGCTCCACTGACAGGGGATCTCAGCCCCAGCATTTT. It encodes CASSTDRGSQPQHF.

The chain joins TRBV10-1 to TRBJ2-1, with TRBD2 identical over 15 bases. The CDR3 extends over 17 amino acids. Germline CDR1 is WNHNN and CDR2 is SYGVQD (reference sequence). V gave up 10 bases and J gave up 7 bases; unmatched junction bases: 14. For the CDR3, the DNA is TGCGCCACCTATGGGACTAGCGGGAGGCCTTGGGAAAATGAGCAGTTCTTC. This translates into CATYGTSGRPWENEQFF.

The genes are TRBV6-1 and TRBJ1-5, with 7 bases lining up with TRBD1. V gave up 7 bases and J gave up 4 bases; unmatched junction bases: 7. The V gene's germline CDR1 is MNHNS and CDR2 SASEGT. This CDR3 is 14 amino acids long. The DNA for the CDR3 is TGTGCCAGCACCCAGGGACAGATTAATCAGCCCCAGCATTTT. This encodes CASTQGQINQPQHF.

The chain has TRBV28 and TRBJ1-2; perhaps TRBD1 as D (5 bases). Deletions cut 5 bases from V and 10 bases from J, with 11 bases between. Germline CDR1 reads MDHEN; CDR2 reads SYDVKM. The CDR3 consists of 11 residues. Here the CDR3 DNA reads TGTGCCAGCAGTGACCAGGGTCTCTACACCTTC. As protein: CASSDQGLYTF.

This clonotype showed up just a few times. The chain couples TRBV27 to TRBJ2-5; 16 bases are shared with TRBD2. CDR1 and CDR2 (germline): MNHEY, SMNVEV (reference sequence). V was pared by 5 bases and J by 5 bases, with 20 bases of the junction left unmatched. The CDR3 covers 21 residues. CDR3 loop: CASSGQGWSGTSGREGETQYF. In DNA form, the CDR3 reads TGTGCCAGCAGTGGACAGGGATGGTCTGGGACTAGCGGGAGGGAGGGGGAGACCCAGTACTTC.

The chain has TRBV6-1 and TRBJ2-3; a possible D gene is TRBD1 (6 bases). Germline V gene lookup returns CDR1 MNHNS and CDR2 SASEGT. The CDR3 extends over 15 amino acids. V gave up 6 bases and J gave up 1 base, with 14 bases separating them. The CDR3 DNA reads TGTGCCAGCAGCCCGACAGGAGCTCGCACAGATACGCAGTATTTT. It translates to CASSPTGARTDTQYF.

This clonotype was recorded only once. The rearrangement joins TRBV2 to TRBJ2-2; D unclear. V dropped 7 bases and J dropped 4 bases, with 13 bases sitting between them. The germline V gene has CDR1 SNHLY and CDR2 FYNNEI. This CDR3 region has 14 residues. As DNA, the CDR3 is TGTGCCAGCATTAGGCTTTTGTTCACCGGGGAGCTGTTTTTT. It yields the protein CASIRLLFTGELFF.

Only one count was recorded for this clonotype. CDR3 DNA: TGTGCCAGCGACGGACAGGGGTATGGCTACACCTTC. Translation gives CASDGQGYGYTF. The chain combines TRBV28 with TRBJ1-2; 9 positions agree with TRBD1. V lost 8 bases, J lost 5 bases, and 3 bases stayed unmatched. The CDR3 is 12 amino acids. Germline CDR1 is MDHEN and CDR2 is SYDVKM.

CDR3 in DNA: TGCAGTGCAGCCGGGGGGACGGGGGTTCCCTACGAGCAGTACTTC. This gives the protein CSAAGGTGVPYEQYF. The gene calls are TRBV20-1 and TRBJ2-7; 7 nucleotides agree with TRBD2. The CDR3 is 15 residues long. With V trimmed by 6 bases and J by 2 bases, 13 bases remained unmatched. Germline lookup yields CDR1 DFQATT and CDR2 SNEGSKA (reference sequence).

This chain joins TRBV5-6 and TRBJ2-2; D unclear. The CDR3 length is 14 residues. Germline V gene sequence: CDR1 SGHDT, CDR2 YYEEEE. V shed 7 bases and J shed 1 base, with 11 bases lying between them. This chain's CDR3 is CASGRPMNTGELFF. The CDR3 bases are TGTGCCAGCGGCCGCCCGATGAACACCGGGGAGCTGTTTTTT. Using reference TRBV5-6 and TRBJ2-2 for the parts outside the CDR3, the full variable domain is DAGVTQSPTHLIKTRGQQVTLRCSPKSGHDTVSWYQQALGQGPQFIFQYYEEEERQRGNFPDRFSGHQFPNYSSELNVNALLLGDSALYLCASGRPMNTGELFFGEGSRLTVL.

This clonotype was picked up a small number of times. This chain's CDR3 is CASSYPGGRQETQYF. CDR3 DNA: TGTGCCAGCAGTTACCCAGGGGGCAGGCAAGAGACCCAGTACTTC. The chain couples TRBV6-5 to TRBJ2-5, with 8 bases fitting TRBD1. This CDR3 contains 15 residues. V was pared by 2 bases and J by 2 bases, with 4 bases of the junction left unmatched. Germline CDR1 reads MNHEY; CDR2 reads SVGAGI.

In this sample, this clonotype turned up a few times. This chain uses TRBV6-1 with TRBJ2-5, with TRBD2 matching over 8 bases. V gave up 6 bases and J gave up 1 base; unmatched junction bases: 4. The V gene's germline CDR1 is MNHNS and CDR2 SASEGT. CDR3 size: 14 residues. The CDR3 spells CASRSSGGQETQYF. CDR3 nucleotides: TGTGCCAGCAGATCGAGCGGGGGCCAAGAGACCCAGTACTTC.

The chain employs TRBV15 and TRBJ2-1, with 14 positions matching TRBD2. Germline V gives CDR1 LNHNV, CDR2 YYDKDF (reference sequence). Trimming cost V 5 bases and J 6 bases; bases outside gene matches: 3. The CDR3 has 15 residues. CDR3 DNA sequence: TGTGCCACCAGCCCAGGGACTAGCGGGAGCAATGAGCAGTTCTTC. Translation: CATSPGTSGSNEQFF.